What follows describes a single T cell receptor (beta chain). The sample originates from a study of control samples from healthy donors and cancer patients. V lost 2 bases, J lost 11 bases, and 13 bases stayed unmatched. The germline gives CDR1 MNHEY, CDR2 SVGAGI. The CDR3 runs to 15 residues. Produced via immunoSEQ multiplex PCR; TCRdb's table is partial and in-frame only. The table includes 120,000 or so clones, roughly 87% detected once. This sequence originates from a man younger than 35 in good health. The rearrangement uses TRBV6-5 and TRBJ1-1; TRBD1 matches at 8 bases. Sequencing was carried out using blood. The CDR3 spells CASSYPGQVGVWAFF. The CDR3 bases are TGTGCCAGCAGTTACCCGGGACAGGTAGGGGTCTGGGCTTTCTTT.